Below are 27 T cell receptor beta chains sequenced from a single sample in a study of blood T cell repertoires in COVID-19. The assay was immunoSEQ multiplex PCR, and TCRdb's table has in-frame clones only and misses some. The profile shows more than 200,000 clones, approximately 80% of them singletons. Source material: PBMCs or T cells enriched from blood (not recorded which). The receptor set was obtained from a middle-aged woman with acute COVID-19.

The chain couples TRBV7-2 to TRBJ2-7; unclear D gene. The CDR3 has 15 residues. V lost 2 bases and J 2 bases, leaving 13 bases between the germline ends. Looked up from germline, CDR1 is SGHTA and CDR2 is FQGNSA. The CDR3, as DNA: TGTGCCAGCAGCTTATCGCGTAGTGCTACCTACGAGCAGTACTTC. Translating it yields CASSLSRSATYEQYF. Full variable domain (outside the CDR3, taken from reference TRBV7-2 and TRBJ2-7): GAGVSQSPSNKVTEKGKDVELRCDPISGHTALYWYRQSLGQGLEFLIYFQGNSAPDKSGLPSDRFSAERTGGSVSTLTIQRTQQEDSAVYLCASSLSRSATYEQYFGPGTRLTVT.

This chain connects TRBV19 to TRBJ2-7; 7 bases are a match to TRBD1. Unmatched junction bases numbered 14, after V lost 4 bases and J lost 5 bases. CDR3 length: 16 amino acids. Germline V CDR1 and CDR2: LNHDA, SQIVND (reference sequence). CDR3 DNA sequence: TGTGCCAGTAGTACCACCGGGCCTAGGACAGGCGACGAGCAGTACTTC. Its translation: CASSTTGPRTGDEQYF.

This chain links TRBV28 with TRBJ1-2; 7 nucleotides agree with TRBD1. The junction had 11 bases not matched to a gene; V was cut back by 4 bases and J by 6 bases. The CDR3 loop spans 15 amino acids. CDR1 is MDHEN and CDR2 is SYDVKM in the germline V gene. DNA of the CDR3: TGTGCCAGCAGTTCCCTCGACAGGGAGGAGAATGGCTACACCTTC. This sequence encodes CASSSLDREENGYTF.

This chain links TRBV7-2 with TRBJ2-5, with 12 bases that match TRBD2. Germline lookup yields CDR1 SGHTA and CDR2 FQGNSA. The CDR3 extends over 15 amino acids. Trimming cost V 6 bases and J 0 bases; bases outside gene matches: 2. The CDR3 spells CASSGLAGNQETQYF. The CDR3 DNA sequence: TGTGCCAGCAGTGGACTAGCGGGGAACCAAGAGACCCAGTACTTC. The full variable domain, with the rest looked up from reference TRBV7-2 and TRBJ2-5, is GAGVSQSPSNKVTEKGKDVELRCDPISGHTALYWYRQSLGQGLEFLIYFQGNSAPDKSGLPSDRFSAERTGGSVSTLTIQRTQQEDSAVYLCASSGLAGNQETQYFGPGTRLLVL.

This clone has a handful of counts. The genes are TRBV19 and TRBJ1-6, with a weak D call TRBD1 (6 bases). The CDR3 spans 15 residues. Looked up from germline, CDR1 is LNHDA and CDR2 is SQIVND (reference sequence). The V and J ends lost 4 bases and 6 bases respectively, with 13 bases between them. CDR3 nucleotide sequence: TGTGCCAGTAGTAGTCGACAGGCACTTAATTCACCCCTCCACTTT. As protein: CASSSRQALNSPLHF. Full variable domain (missing parts from reference TRBV19 and TRBJ1-6): DGGITQSPKYLFRKEGQNVTLSCEQNLNHDAMYWYRQDPGQGLRLIYYSQIVNDFQKGDIAEGYSVSREKKESFPLTVTSAQKNPTAFYLCASSSRQALNSPLHFGNGTRLTVT.

The J gene is TRBJ1-1, the V gene TRBV20-1; a possible D gene is TRBD1 (5 bases). Trimming stripped 3 bases from V and 6 bases from J, with 17 bases between. Looked up from germline, CDR1 is DFQATT and CDR2 is SNEGSKA (reference sequence). This CDR3 has 14 residues. The CDR3 region is CSASRFRGGAEAFF. The CDR3 nucleotides are TGCAGTGCTAGTCGGTTCCGGGGGGGGGCTGAAGCTTTCTTT.

V usage is TRBV5-6 and J usage is TRBJ2-5, with 8 bases lining up with TRBD2. Trimming cost V 4 bases and J 2 bases; bases outside gene matches: 7. The germline CDR1 and CDR2 sequences are SGHDT and YYEEEE. CDR3 length equals 15 residues. CDR3 residues: CASSRTLADQETQYF. The CDR3 DNA reads TGTGCCAGCAGCCGGACACTAGCGGATCAAGAGACCCAGTACTTC.

This clone appeared many times. V gene TRBV7-3 combines with J gene TRBJ2-2; TRBD2 matches at 11 bases. V dropped 5 bases and J dropped 4; count of bases not matched to a gene: 9. CDR1 SGHTA and CDR2 FQGTGA come from the germline V gene. The CDR3 has 17 residues. The CDR3 here is CASSPLLLAGATGELFF. The CDR3 DNA reads TGTGCCAGCAGCCCACTACTACTAGCGGGAGCCACCGGGGAGCTGTTTTTT.

The V call is TRBV7-2, the J call TRBJ2-7, with 11 bases lining up with TRBD2. Germline CDR1 SGHTA, CDR2 FQGNSA. The length of the CDR3 is 15 residues. J lost 0 bases, V lost 5 bases, and 3 bases had no gene match. CDR3: CASSPTSGSSYEQYF. In nucleotides, the CDR3 is TGTGCCAGCAGCCCTACTAGCGGGAGCTCCTACGAGCAGTACTTC.

This chain uses TRBV29-1 with TRBJ2-7, with 9 bases fitting TRBD1. The CDR3 consists of 15 residues. The ends lost 1 base at V and 2 bases at J; junction bases unmatched: 6. Looked up from germline, CDR1 is SQVTM and CDR2 is ANQGSEA. CDR3 in amino acids: CSVEVLGTGTYEQYF. The CDR3, as DNA: TGCAGCGTTGAAGTTTTGGGGACAGGGACCTACGAGCAGTACTTC.

The rearrangement links TRBV12-5 to TRBJ2-5; D is unclear. The CDR3 totals 12 residues. Trimming shortened V by 1 base and J by 3 bases, and 3 bases separated the two germline ends. From germline, CDR1 is LGHNT and CDR2 FRNRAP. The CDR3, as DNA: TGTGCTAGTGGTTTGGCCGAAGAGACCCAGTACTTC. This translates into CASGLAEETQYF. Full variable domain (missing parts from reference TRBV12-5 and TRBJ2-5): DARVTQTPRHKVTEMGQEVTMRCQPILGHNTVFWYRQTMMQGLELLAYFRNRAPLDDSGMPKDRFSAEMPDATLATLKIQPSEPRDSAVYFCASGLAEETQYFGPGTRLLVL.

This chain links TRBV11-1 with TRBJ2-3; weak D call: TRBD1 (6 bases). CDR3 length: 14 amino acids. Germline loops: CDR1 SGHAT, CDR2 FQDESV (reference sequence). Between the trimmed V and J ends, which lost 5 bases and 3 bases, there was a span of 12 bases. The CDR3 region has the DNA TGTGCCAGCAGCCCAGAACAGGGTACAGATACGCAGTATTTT. This gives the protein CASSPEQGTDTQYF. The variable domain in full, completed from reference TRBV11-1 and TRBJ2-3, reads EAEVAQSPRYKITEKSQAVAFWCDPISGHATLYWYRQILGQGPELLVQFQDESVVDDSQLPKDRFSAERLKGVDSTLKIQPAELGDSAMYLCASSPEQGTDTQYFGPGTRLTVL.

This clone was found once. This rearrangement joins TRBV2 to TRBJ2-4, with D possibly matching TRBD2 (5 bases). CDR1 is SNHLY and CDR2 is FYNNEI in the germline V gene. The CDR3 sequence is 16 residues long. Trimming pared 4 bases from V and 1 base from J, leaving 14 bases between. CDR3 sequence (DNA): TGTGCCAGCAGTGCTGAGGGTTGGGGTGCCAAAAACATTCAGTACTTC. This translates into CASSAEGWGAKNIQYF.

This clone came up a few times. J is TRBJ1-3 and V is TRBV6-2 or TRBV6-3, with D possibly TRBD1 on 6 matching bases. Trimming pared 5 bases from V and 0 bases from J, leaving 20 bases between. This CDR3 contains 18 residues. Per the germline V gene, CDR1 is MNHEY and CDR2 is SVGEGT. The CDR3: CASSISRTAPSSGNTIYF. CDR3 coding DNA: TGTGCCAGCAGTATAAGTCGGACAGCCCCGAGCTCTGGAAACACCATATATTTT.

This clone was seen just once. V usage is TRBV24-1 and J usage is TRBJ2-3; D gene uncertain. Germline V gene lookup returns CDR1 KGHDR and CDR2 SFDVKD. Trimming pared 7 bases from V and 0 bases from J, leaving 16 bases between. The CDR3 is made up of 16 amino acids. In DNA form, the CDR3 reads TGTGCCACCAGCGAACATCCCTTCTTTAGCACAGATACGCAGTATTTT. It translates to CATSEHPFFSTDTQYF.

This chain connects TRBV27 to TRBJ1-1, with D possibly matching TRBD1 (5 bases). The CDR3 spans 13 residues. Trimming cost V 6 bases and J 1 base, with 9 bases left between them. The germline V gene has CDR1 MNHEY and CDR2 SMNVEV (reference sequence). The CDR3 region has the DNA TGTGCCAGCAGATATACAGGGAACACTGAAGCTTTCTTT. Protein product: CASRYTGNTEAFF.

The rearrangement uses TRBV27 and TRBJ2-1; D might be TRBD2 (5 bases). With 1 base removed from V and 0 bases from J, the gap between germline ends came to 16 bases. The CDR3 covers 18 residues. Per germline, CDR1 MNHEY and CDR2 SMNVEV (reference sequence). The CDR3 region is CASSLLFLAQSSYNEQFF. CDR3 coding DNA: TGTGCCAGCAGTTTATTGTTCCTAGCTCAAAGCTCCTACAATGAGCAGTTCTTC.

The chain is built from TRBV19 and TRBJ2-2; D uncertain. Trimming stripped 4 bases from V and 0 bases from J, with 9 bases between. Germline-derived CDR1 and CDR2 are LNHDA and SQIVND (reference sequence). The CDR3 is 15 residues long. The CDR3 is CASSTTGTNTGELFF. The CDR3 nucleotides read TGTGCCAGTAGTACAACGGGTACGAACACCGGGGAGCTGTTTTTT. Looking up the rest from reference TRBV19 and TRBJ2-2 gives the full variable domain: DGGITQSPKYLFRKEGQNVTLSCEQNLNHDAMYWYRQDPGQGLRLIYYSQIVNDFQKGDIAEGYSVSREKKESFPLTVTSAQKNPTAFYLCASSTTGTNTGELFFGEGSRLTVL.

This chain links TRBV19 with TRBJ1-1, with a weak D call TRBD1 (6 bases). CDR1 is LNHDA and CDR2 is SQIVND in the germline V gene (reference sequence). Trimming took 4 bases from V and 4 from J, leaving 19 bases between them. This CDR3 comprises 16 residues. CDR3 coding DNA: TGTGCCAGTAGTACTCCAACAGGGACGGTCGGCACTGAAGCTTTCTTT. This translates into CASSTPTGTVGTEAFF.

The J gene is TRBJ1-1, the V gene TRBV28, with a weak D call TRBD1 (5 bases). CDR3 length equals 15 residues. The V end was cut by 5 bases, the J end by 5 bases, with 18 bases between. Germline-derived CDR1 and CDR2 are MDHEN and SYDVKM. In DNA form, the CDR3 reads TGTGCCAGCAGTGAGCTGAACAGGTTTTGGACTGAAGCTTTCTTT. This sequence encodes CASSELNRFWTEAFF.

The rearrangement joins TRBV9 to TRBJ2-1; D is unclear. Deletions cut 2 bases from V and 3 bases from J, with 6 bases between. The CDR3 runs 13 residues. Germline V CDR1 and CDR2: SGDLS, YYNGEE. The CDR3 is CASSVNSYNEQFF. CDR3 DNA: TGTGCCAGCAGCGTGAACAGCTACAATGAGCAGTTCTTC.

The gene calls are TRBV12-5 and TRBJ2-1; 10 nucleotides agree with TRBD2. Germline V CDR1 and CDR2: LGHNT, FRNRAP. Trimming removed 2 bases from V and 7 bases from J; junction bases left unmatched: 8. This CDR3 is 16 amino acids long. The CDR3 DNA is TGTGCTAGTGGTTTGCTAGCGGGAGTTGAGTGGAATGAGCAGTTCTTC. It encodes CASGLLAGVEWNEQFF.

V and J are TRBV28 and TRBJ2-5; maybe TRBD1 (5 bases). There are 13 residues in the CDR3. CDR1 and CDR2 from the germline V gene are MDHEN and SYDVKM. V was clipped by 8 bases and J by 1 base, with 11 bases between them. The CDR3 nucleotides are TGTGCCAGCGAACAGGATTCCCAAGAGACCCAGTACTTC. Translated, it gives CASEQDSQETQYF.

In its sample, this clone was seen once. The V and J genes are TRBV6-6 and TRBJ2-1; TRBD2 agrees at 7 bases. The CDR3 loop spans 14 amino acids. J lost 5 bases, V lost 8 bases, and 9 bases had no gene match. In germline, CDR1 is MNHNY, CDR2 SVGAGI (reference sequence). The CDR3 region has the DNA TGTGCCAGCGCGTTCCGGGACTACAACAATGAGCAGTTCTTC. Protein: CASAFRDYNNEQFF.

The rearrangement links TRBV2 to TRBJ2-1; TRBD1 is a possible D gene (6 bases). CDR1 is SNHLY, CDR2 FYNNEI, per germline. This CDR3 has 13 residues. Trimming cost V 9 bases and J 5 bases, with 14 bases left between them. This CDR3 reads CASSTGLDNEQFF. As DNA, the CDR3 is TGTGCCAGTTCCACAGGGCTGGACAATGAGCAGTTCTTC.

The chain joins TRBV18 to TRBJ1-1; 7 nucleotides match TRBD1. Germline assignment: CDR1 KGHSH and CDR2 LQKENI. The J segment lost 5 bases and the V segment lost 5 bases, leaving 8 bases of the junction unmatched. CDR3 size: 14 residues. DNA of the CDR3: TGTGCCAGCTCATCTTCACCGACAGGGACTGAAGCTTTCTTT. Translation: CASSSSPTGTEAFF.

The gene calls are TRBV6-5 and TRBJ2-7; TRBD1 matches 8 bases. Germline assignment: CDR1 MNHEY and CDR2 SVGAGI. The CDR3 contains 13 residues. Germline trimming cut 7 bases from V and 3 bases from J; bases unmatched to any gene: 5. The CDR3 nucleotides read TGTGCCAGCATTCAACAGGGGGACTACGAGCAGTACTTC. Translating it yields CASIQQGDYEQYF.